The 21 T cell receptor beta chains presented below share a single source sample, sequenced in a study of shared clonotypes between healthy human individuals. Naive CD8 populations comprised CD45RO-negative cells positively selected for CCR7, excluding terminally differentiated effector memory CD45RA+ cells. Only in-frame clones appear in the TCRdb table, and some are missing; sequencing was by immunoSEQ multiplex PCR. The table includes about 2.2 million clones, 93% detected once. The sequencing input was naive CD8+ T cells from PBMCs. Receptors originate from a man aged 18 to 35 in good health. Some clones in this sample may be carry-over from other donors' samples.

CDR3 bases: TGCGCCAGCAGCTTGGCCCCCCCTTCGACAGGGAACACCGGGGAGCTGTTTTTT. Amino acid sequence: CASSLAPPSTGNTGELFF. V is TRBV5-1 and J is TRBJ2-2, with D perhaps matching TRBD1 (6 bases). V lost 0 bases and J lost 1, with 16 bases in between. CDR1 SGHRS and CDR2 YFSETQ come from the germline V gene. CDR3 length equals 18 residues.

The chain combines TRBV2 with TRBJ2-7; D is perhaps TRBD2 (5 bases). The V end was cut by 0 bases, the J end by 2 bases, with 11 bases between. From germline, CDR1 is SNHLY and CDR2 FYNNEI. The CDR3 contains 15 residues. CDR3 nucleotide sequence: TGTGCCAGCAGTGAAGCGCTTGGACTTCCCTACGAGCAGTACTTC. As protein: CASSEALGLPYEQYF.

V is TRBV19 and J is TRBJ1-3; possible D gene TRBD1, 6 bases. V lost 2 bases and J lost 0, with 11 bases in between. Germline CDR1 reads LNHDA; CDR2 reads SQIVND (reference sequence). CDR3 length: 16 amino acids. The chain's CDR3 is CASSIRDRSSGNTIYF. CDR3 coding DNA: TGTGCCAGTAGTATACGCGACAGGTCCTCTGGAAACACCATATATTTT.

The chain carries TRBV4-2 and TRBJ1-1; the match to TRBD1 covers 8 bases. V dropped 2 bases and J dropped 5; count of bases not matched to a gene: 19. The CDR3 has 19 amino acids. Germline loops: CDR1 LGHNA, CDR2 YNFKEQ. CDR3 sequence: CASSQLGRTGPVKGTEAFF. The DNA for the CDR3 is TGTGCCAGCAGCCAACTAGGTAGGACAGGGCCTGTCAAAGGAACTGAAGCTTTCTTT.

The genes are TRBV6-5 and TRBJ1-4; a possible D gene is TRBD1 (5 bases). The CDR3 spans 14 residues. The germline V and J ends were trimmed by 4 bases and 13 bases, with 19 bases remaining between them. Per the germline V gene, CDR1 is MNHEY and CDR2 is SVGAGI. The CDR3: CASSSGGGRMGLFF. In nucleotides, the CDR3 is TGTGCCAGCAGTTCTGGGGGTGGACGCATGGGACTGTTTTTT.

The chain links TRBV7-8 to TRBJ2-7, with TRBD1 matching 12 bases. The CDR3 has 17 residues. J gave up 6 bases and V 1 base, and 10 bases lay outside the gene matches. From germline, CDR1 is SGHVS and CDR2 FQNEAQ. CDR3 residues: CASSLVSEGQGAFEQYF. The CDR3 nucleotides are TGTGCCAGCAGCTTAGTCTCGGAGGGACAGGGGGCTTTCGAGCAGTACTTC.

The chain carries TRBV7-9 and TRBJ2-7, with TRBD2 matching over 8 bases. The V segment lost 4 bases and the J segment 3 bases; nucleotides outside the gene matches: 8. The CDR3 consists of 15 residues. In germline, CDR1 is SEHNR, CDR2 FQNEAQ (reference sequence). This CDR3 is CASSYSGMSYYEQYF. DNA of the CDR3: TGTGCCAGCAGCTATAGCGGGATGAGCTACTACGAGCAGTACTTC.

The sample holds one count of this clone. V and J are TRBV29-1 and TRBJ2-5; D may be TRBD2 (5 bases). The CDR3 spans 14 residues. Germline-derived CDR1 and CDR2 are SQVTM and ANQGSEA. Trimming pared 7 bases from V and 5 bases from J, leaving 20 bases between. The CDR3 bases are TGCAGCGGAAACCTTAGGACTGGTGAGGAGACCCAGTACTTC. This translates into CSGNLRTGEETQYF.

The chain has TRBV28 and TRBJ2-3, with a possible D match to TRBD2 (5 bases). The germline V gene has CDR1 MDHEN and CDR2 SYDVKM. The V end lost 2 bases, the J end lost 5 bases, and 11 bases lay between the germline ends. The CDR3 is made up of 14 amino acids. The CDR3 loop is CASSLKRVGDTQYF. CDR3 DNA sequence: TGTGCCAGCAGTTTAAAGAGGGTGGGAGATACGCAGTATTTT.

The chain carries TRBV9 and TRBJ1-3; the D gene is possibly TRBD1 (6 bases). Germline assignment: CDR1 SGDLS and CDR2 YYNGEE. The CDR3 contains 17 residues. The V gene lost 0 bases and the J gene lost 0 bases, with 13 bases spanning the gap. The CDR3 spells CASSVVGAGHSGNTIYF. DNA of the CDR3: TGTGCCAGCAGCGTAGTGGGGGCAGGGCACTCTGGAAACACCATATATTTT.

The chain joins TRBV7-9 to TRBJ2-1; 7 nucleotides agree with TRBD1. The ends lost 5 bases at V and 11 bases at J; junction bases unmatched: 6. This CDR3 has 12 amino acids. Germline loops: CDR1 SEHNR, CDR2 FQNEAQ (reference sequence). The chain's CDR3 is CASSVMGQKQFF. CDR3 coding DNA: TGTGCCAGCAGCGTGATGGGACAGAAGCAGTTCTTC.

The J gene is TRBJ2-1, the V gene TRBV25-1; tentatively, D is TRBD2 (6 bases). Trimming shortened V by 6 bases and J by 0 bases, and 12 bases separated the two germline ends. Germline CDR1 is MGHDK and CDR2 is SYGVNS. The CDR3 sequence is 15 residues long. The CDR3, as DNA: TGTGCCAGCAGCGCCGGGAGTTTCTCCTACAATGAGCAGTTCTTC. This sequence encodes CASSAGSFSYNEQFF.

The J gene is TRBJ2-7, the V gene TRBV27, with TRBD1 matching over 10 bases. Germline-derived CDR1 and CDR2 are MNHEY and SMNVEV (reference sequence). The CDR3 spans 15 residues. The V and J ends lost 4 bases and 3 bases, in that order; junction bases with no gene match: 6. CDR3 loop: CASSSIGTGVYEQYF. The DNA for the CDR3 is TGTGCCAGCAGTTCCATCGGGACAGGGGTCTACGAGCAGTACTTC.

J is TRBJ2-1 and V is TRBV29-1, with D uncertain. From germline, CDR1 is SQVTM and CDR2 ANQGSEA. The CDR3 loop spans 10 amino acids. V dropped 5 bases and J dropped 8 bases, with 7 bases sitting between them. The CDR3 nucleotides are TGCAGCGTTCCGGGTCATGAGCAGTTCTTC. As protein: CSVPGHEQFF.

This rearrangement joins TRBV2 to TRBJ2-2; TRBD2 agrees at 11 bases. Unmatched junction bases numbered 7, after V lost 4 bases and J lost 6 bases. The CDR3 has 16 amino acids. CDR1 and CDR2 from the germline V gene are SNHLY and FYNNEI. The CDR3 sequence is CASSAGLAGNPGELFF. The CDR3 DNA reads TGTGCCAGCAGTGCTGGACTAGCGGGTAACCCCGGGGAGCTGTTTTTT.

The chain combines TRBV11-2 with TRBJ2-3, with TRBD2 matching 12 bases. The V gene end was trimmed by 3 bases and the J gene end by 3 bases; junction bases not matched to a gene: 4. CDR1 is SGHAT, CDR2 FQNNGV, per germline. The CDR3 runs to 16 residues. The CDR3 protein is CASSFLAGGPTDTQYF. The DNA of the CDR3 is TGTGCCAGCAGCTTTCTAGCGGGAGGGCCAACAGATACGCAGTATTTT.

Here the CDR3 reads CASLRDRGKGPYEQYF. The CDR3 DNA is TGCGCCAGCCTCCGGGACAGGGGGAAAGGCCCCTACGAGCAGTACTTC. The chain uses TRBV23-1 and TRBJ2-7; 11 bases line up with TRBD1. TRBV23-1 is given ORF status, its function remaining uncertain. J was trimmed by 2 bases and V by 8 bases; bases with no gene match: 11. This CDR3 is 16 amino acids long.

Points on this clone: Other nucleotide sequences from this sample produce the same CDR3. This rearrangement joins TRBV7-9 to TRBJ2-7; no definite D call. Looked up from germline, CDR1 is SEHNR and CDR2 is FQNEAQ (reference sequence). The ends were cut back, 4 bases at V and 4 bases at J, with 8 bases in the middle. This CDR3 region has 12 residues. Here the CDR3 reads CASSSTYYEQYF. Here the CDR3 DNA reads TGTGCCAGCAGCTCGACATATTACGAGCAGTACTTC.

V usage is TRBV30 and J usage is TRBJ1-5; tentatively, D is TRBD1 (5 bases). In germline, CDR1 is GTSNPN, CDR2 SVGIG (reference sequence). The ends were cut back, 1 base at V and 0 bases at J, with 19 bases in the middle. The CDR3 is 18 amino acids. The CDR3 DNA reads TGTGCCTGGAGTGGACAGTTGGGGCCTAGATTTAGCAATCAGCCCCAGCATTTT. Translating it yields CAWSGQLGPRFSNQPQHF. The variable domain in full, completed from reference TRBV30 and TRBJ1-5, reads SQTIHQWPATLVQPVGSPLSLECTVEGTSNPNLYWYRQAAGRGLQLLFYSVGIGQISSEVPQNLSASRPQDRQFILSSKKLLLSDSGFYLCAWSGQLGPRFSNQPQHFGDGTRLSIL.

The DNA for the CDR3 is TGTGCCTGGAGTCATACCGGGACTAGCGGGGACCCACAGTACTTC. Encoded protein: CAWSHTGTSGDPQYF. The J gene is TRBJ2-5, the V gene TRBV30, with 13 bases identical to TRBD2. This CDR3 has 15 amino acids. Germline lookup yields CDR1 GTSNPN and CDR2 SVGIG (reference sequence). Trimming at V came to 2 bases and at J to 11 bases, leaving 11 bases not matched to a gene. The full variable domain, in which reference TRBV30 and TRBJ2-5 provide the parts outside the CDR3, is SQTIHQWPATLVQPVGSPLSLECTVEGTSNPNLYWYRQAAGRGLQLLFYSVGIGQISSEVPQNLSASRPQDRQFILSSKKLLLSDSGFYLCAWSHTGTSGDPQYFGPGTRLLVL.

V is TRBV5-1 and J is TRBJ2-2; the D gene is possibly TRBD2 (5 bases). This CDR3 has 12 amino acids. Trimming removed 4 bases from V and 5 bases from J, with 6 bases in between. Germline CDR1 and CDR2: SGHRS and YFSETQ. The CDR3 reads CASSPGTGELFF. CDR3 nucleotides: TGCGCCAGCAGCCCGGGGACCGGGGAGCTGTTTTTT.